Listed below are T cell receptor beta chains from one sample, sequenced in a study of T cell repertoires in cytomegalovirus infection. TCRdb reprocessed the reads via MiXCR and lists one record per CDR3 protein. The repertoire has around 260,000 distinct CDR3 sequences, less than 9.5% of them found once; the top ten carry about 15%. Sequencing was performed on PBMCs. The receptors stem from a human donor in good health (CMV status not recorded). Some clones in this sample may be carry-over from other donors' samples. Each CDR3 is given with its conserved first and last residue. A D gene is named only where the DNA matches it firmly. Not all rows give a size; the values are once, few, many and, for expanded clones, a class.

V gene	J gene	D gene	clone size	CDR3 DNA	CDR3 protein
TRBV12-3/TRBV12-4	TRBJ2-3	NA	NA	TGTGCCAGCAGTTTTATACATCCGGGACCCGCCGATACGCAGTATTTT	CASSFIHPGPADTQYF
TRBV7-2	TRBJ2-3	NA	many	TGTGCCAGCAGCATCGGACAACCCGGCACAGATACGCAGTATTTT	CASSIGQPGTDTQYF
TRBV12-3/TRBV12-4	TRBJ1-6	NA	many	TGTGCCAGCAGTTTCCACAACCAGGGGTCACCCCTCCACTTT	CASSFHNQGSPLHF
TRBV6-2/TRBV6-3	TRBJ2-7	TRBD1	many	TGTGCCAGCAGTTTCTGGACAGGGAAGAGGGACGAGCAGTACTTC	CASSFWTGKRDEQYF
TRBV6-6	TRBJ1-2	NA	many	TGTGCCAGCAGTGGTCCCAGGACAGAGATCTATGGCTACACCTTC	CASSGPRTEIYGYTF
TRBV7-4	TRBJ2-7	NA	many	TGTGCCAGCAGCTTATCACAGGGCTCCTACGAGCAGTACTTC	CASSLSQGSYEQYF
TRBV7-2	TRBJ1-4	TRBD1	many	TGTGCCAGCAGCGAGGACAGGGTCGTTGAAAAACTGTTTTTT	CASSEDRVVEKLFF
TRBV30	TRBJ2-7	TRBD2	NA	TGTGCCTACCAAGGACTAGCGGGGCTAACGAGCTCCTACGAGCAGTACTTC	CAYQGLAGLTSSYEQYF
TRBV7-9	TRBJ1-1	NA	many	TGTGCCAGCAGCTTCCCATTAGGAAACACTGAAGCTTTCTTT	CASSFPLGNTEAFF
TRBV7-2	TRBJ2-4	NA	many	TGTGCCAGCAGCTTAAGGGGGAGCAACATTCAGTACTTC	CASSLRGSNIQYF
TRBV7-2	TRBJ1-1	NA	many	TGTGCCAGCAGCCGACTCACGGCTGAAGCTTTCTTT	CASSRLTAEAFF
TRBV6-6	TRBJ2-7	TRBD1	few	TGTGCCAGCACCTCCAGGGGGAACTCCTACGAGCAGTACTTC	CASTSRGNSYEQYF
TRBV14	TRBJ2-7	NA	NA	TGTGCCAGCAGCCGCCGGGACTCCCGCTCCTACGAGCAGTACTTC	CASSRRDSRSYEQYF
TRBV7-2	TRBJ2-5	TRBD2	many	TGTGCCAGCAGCTCCCTAGGAGGGAGGGCAGAGACCCAGTACTTC	CASSSLGGRAETQYF
TRBV7-9	TRBJ1-1	NA	few	TGTGCCAGCAGCTTAAGAAACAGGGAGGACGCTTTCTTT	CASSLRNREDAFF
TRBV7-2	TRBJ2-3	TRBD1	many	TGTGCCAGCAGCCAACAGGGGGCGACGACGACAGATACGCAGTATTTT	CASSQQGATTTDTQYF
TRBV4-1	TRBJ2-1	TRBD1	many	TGCGCCAGCAGCCCGATTGTCGGACAGGCGTACAATGAGCAGTTCTTC	CASSPIVGQAYNEQFF
TRBV28	TRBJ2-7	TRBD1	NA	TGTGCCAGCAGTACGACCGGGCCACAGGGGACCTACGAGCAGTACTTC	CASSTTGPQGTYEQYF
TRBV7-2	TRBJ2-7	TRBD2	many	TGTGCCAGCAGCTTAGGACTAGCGAGCCTCGAGCAGTACTTC	CASSLGLASLEQYF
TRBV7-2	TRBJ2-7	TRBD1	many	TGTGCCAGCAGCGCGTCCGGGACAGGGACCTACGAGCAGTACTTC	CASSASGTGTYEQYF
TRBV5-6	TRBJ2-7	TRBD2	NA	TGTGCCAGCAGTATGGAGGGAGGGAGCTCCTACGAGCAGTACTTC	CASSMEGGSSYEQYF
TRBV6-5	TRBJ1-6	TRBD1	many	TGTGCCAGCAGTTCAGGACAGGGCTCGTCACCCCTCCACTTT	CASSSGQGSSPLHF
TRBV7-8	TRBJ2-1	TRBD2	NA	TGTGCCAGCAGCTTAGAGGCGGGGGTAACCTACAATGAGCAGTTCTTC	CASSLEAGVTYNEQFF
TRBV11-2	TRBJ2-1	TRBD1	many	TGTGCCAGCAGCTTAGAAGGTGGTCAGGGGGTAGCCTATGAGCAGTTCTTC	CASSLEGGQGVAYEQFF
TRBV20-1	TRBJ2-1	TRBD2	many	TGCAGTCGTAAACTAGCGGGAGGGCCCAATGAGCAGTTCTTC	CSRKLAGGPNEQFF
TRBV28	TRBJ1-5	NA	NA	TGTGCCAGCATGGAAGGGGTGGCTCAGCCCCAGCATTTT	CASMEGVAQPQHF
TRBV19	TRBJ2-7	NA	few	TGTGCCAGTAGTACCTACCGGACTTCCCTCGAGCAGTACTTC	CASSTYRTSLEQYF
TRBV27	TRBJ1-6	NA	many	TGTGCCAGCAGTTCCCAGGGGAATTCACCCCTCCACTTT	CASSSQGNSPLHF
TRBV20-1	TRBJ2-5	NA	NA	TGCAGTGCTAAGATCCATTTGTCAGAGACCCAGTACTTC	CSAKIHLSETQYF
TRBV20-1	TRBJ1-1	NA	many	TGCAGTGCTTCACTCGAGACGGGTAGGGGAGCTTTCTTT	CSASLETGRGAFF
TRBV7-2	TRBJ1-2	NA	many	TGTGCCAGCAGCACCCGACAGGCCCGATCAAATGGCTACACCTTC	CASSTRQARSNGYTF
TRBV11-2	TRBJ1-2	NA	many	TGTGCCAGCAGCTTCGGGGACATACAAACTCCTAACTATGGCTACACCTTC	CASSFGDIQTPNYGYTF
TRBV11-2	TRBJ2-7	NA	many	TGTGCCAGCAGCGCCCCAATTGGCCCTGCCGAGCAGTACTTC	CASSAPIGPAEQYF
TRBV7-9	TRBJ2-3	NA	many	TGTGCCAGCAGCTTCGCGTCTACTGCACAAGATACGCAGTATTTT	CASSFASTAQDTQYF
TRBV7-2	TRBJ1-5	NA	many	TGTGCCAGCAGCTTAGAGGCAGGGCCGACCAATCAGCCCCAGCATTTT	CASSLEAGPTNQPQHF
TRBV5-1	TRBJ2-1	NA	NA	TGCGCCAGCAGCTTAATTCAGCTAGGCTACAATGAGCAGTTCTTC	CASSLIQLGYNEQFF
TRBV7-8	TRBJ1-1	NA	many	TGTGCCAGCAGCTCTTTCCGGGCCCAAGGGAACACTGAAGCTTTCTTT	CASSSFRAQGNTEAFF
TRBV5-6	TRBJ1-4	NA	NA	TGTGCCAGCAGCTTGGTTACCGAGGGAGGGGAAAAACTGTTTTTT	CASSLVTEGGEKLFF
TRBV12-5	TRBJ2-7	NA	many	TGTGCTAGTGGTCCGGGACAAGGCTACGGTCGCGAGCAGTACTTC	CASGPGQGYGREQYF
TRBV5-6	TRBJ2-3	TRBD2	few	TGTGCCAGCAGCTTGACTAGCGGACTAGATACGCAGTATTTT	CASSLTSGLDTQYF
TRBV7-2	TRBJ1-4	TRBD1	NA	TGTGCCAGCAGCATCGACAGGGGGGCTAATGAAAAACTGTTTTTT	CASSIDRGANEKLFF
TRBV6-2/TRBV6-3	TRBJ1-4	NA	NA	TGTGCCAGCAGCCCTGCAACTAATGAAAAACTGTTTTTT	CASSPATNEKLFF
TRBV12-3/TRBV12-4	TRBJ1-5	NA	many	TGTGCCAGCAGTGACAGGCATAGCAATCAGCCCCAGCATTTT	CASSDRHSNQPQHF
TRBV7-8	TRBJ1-5	NA	many	TGTGCCAGCAGCTTAGGGGGCCAGTATAGCAATCAGCCCCAGCATTTT	CASSLGGQYSNQPQHF
TRBV7-2	TRBJ2-3	NA	few	TGTGCCAGCAGCAGGGGACTCTCGGAAATGTATACGCAGTATTTT	CASSRGLSEMYTQYF
TRBV7-8	TRBJ2-5	NA	many	TGTGCCAGCAGCTTAGCGGGCACCCAAGAGACCCAGTACTTC	CASSLAGTQETQYF
TRBV7-2	TRBJ1-2	NA	many	TGTGCCAGCAGCCCACGGGACCCCCAGTTAGGCTATGGCTACACCTTC	CASSPRDPQLGYGYTF
TRBV6-5	TRBJ1-4	NA	many	TGTGCCAGCAGTTCCGAAAAGGGGACCCGGGAAAAACTGTTTTTT	CASSSEKGTREKLFF
TRBV2	TRBJ2-2	NA	many	TGTGCCAGCAGTGCCCTCGGGGCCGGGGAGCTGTTTTTT	CASSALGAGELFF
TRBV27	TRBJ1-6	TRBD1	few	TGTGCCAGCAGTCTACGTCCCGGGACAGTTACGCATTCACCCCTCCACTTT	CASSLRPGTVTHSPLHF
TRBV2	TRBJ1-5	TRBD1	many	TGTGCCAGCAGGGTGGACAGGGGAGACAATCAGCCCCAGCATTTT	CASRVDRGDNQPQHF
TRBV6-1	TRBJ1-6	TRBD1	NA	TGTGCCAGCATTAAGGGAAAGACAGGGGAACTCTCCTATAATTCACCCCTCCACTTT	CASIKGKTGELSYNSPLHF
TRBV7-8	TRBJ2-3	NA	many	TGTGCCAGCGGTCGGGGGAATGAGGGAGATACGCAGTATTTT	CASGRGNEGDTQYF
TRBV5-6	TRBJ1-2	NA	few	TGTGCCAGCAGCTTGCGGGGGGGAAGCTATGGCTACACCTTC	CASSLRGGSYGYTF
TRBV18	TRBJ2-2	NA	NA	TGTGCCAGCTCATCAGGACAGAGGAACACCGGGGAGCTGTTTTTT	CASSSGQRNTGELFF